This T cell receptor (beta chain) was captured in a study of human CD8 memory T cell subsets. Whole-study findings and limits: The overlap between stem-like memory and precursor exhausted T cell repertoires was minimal.

Per germline, CDR1 LNHDA and CDR2 SQIVND (reference sequence). The CDR3 has 15 residues. UMI-labeled 5' RACE was the method by which TCR beta libraries were made. TCRdb processed the 5' RACE reads again and assigns one entry to each CDR3 protein, with no DNA. The ten top clones account for 23%, within a sample of about 7,300 distinct CDR3 sequences. Comments on this clonotype: The antigen is not known.

Classification as TPEX applied to CCR7+ PD-1+ TIGIT+ early memory CD8+ T cells bearing exhausted-like traits. The TCR sequence derives from a human donor in good health. The V gene is TRBV19, the J gene TRBJ2-7; TCRdb picks TRBD2, but there is no DNA to check that call. What was sequenced was CD8+ T cells from PBMCs. The CDR3 region is CASSIWADATYEQYF.